The next 11 T cell receptor beta chains were all read from a single sample in a study of CD4 T cells in relation to SARS-CoV-2 and coronaviruses. The method was immunoSEQ multiplex PCR; TCRdb's version includes in-frame clones alone and lacks a portion of them. The sample contains 20,000 to 25,000 clones, around 76% of which appear only once. The antigens these receptors bind are not known. CD4+ T cells from unexposed donors were obtained before the COVID-19 pandemic (2011-2018). CD4+ T cells were isolated from the cells after 10 days of culture. What was sequenced was CD4+ T cells from PBMCs, cultured in vitro. The receptors stem from a human donor in good health.

The rearrangement links TRBV5-1 to TRBJ1-2; unclear D gene. The germline gives CDR1 SGHRS, CDR2 YFSETQ. With 3 bases removed from V and 2 bases from J, the gap between germline ends came to 14 bases. This CDR3 comprises 15 residues. CDR3 DNA: TGCGCCAGCAGCTCCCTCATCGACGGGAACTATGGCTACACCTTC. Translated, it gives CASSSLIDGNYGYTF.

The chain has TRBV2 and TRBJ2-1, with 7 nucleotides matching TRBD2. Germline V gene data show CDR1 as SNHLY and CDR2 as FYNNEI. The CDR3 extends over 14 amino acids. V trimming: 4 bases; J trimming: 6 bases; junction bases outside the gene matches: 6. CDR3 protein: CASSGSGVGNEQFF. For the CDR3, the DNA is TGTGCCAGCAGTGGGAGCGGGGTTGGCAATGAGCAGTTCTTC.

The rearrangement links TRBV13 to TRBJ2-5; D ambiguous. This CDR3 contains 15 residues. The germline CDR1 and CDR2 sequences are PRHDT and FYEKMQ (reference sequence). Trimming took off 5 bases at V and 9 bases at J, with 22 bases between the two ends. The CDR3 protein is CASSPLPTPPVPQYF. The CDR3, as DNA: TGTGCCAGCAGCCCCCTCCCGACTCCCCCGGTGCCCCAGTACTTC.

The chain uses TRBV7-8 and TRBJ2-1; TRBD2 matches 7 bases. Germline CDR1 reads SGHVS; CDR2 reads FQNEAQ. Losses at the gene ends were 5 bases for V and 0 bases for J; bases not matched to a gene: 10. The CDR3 has 17 amino acids. In nucleotides, the CDR3 is TGTGCCAGCAGCCGAGAGACTAGCACGAGCTCCTACAATGAGCAGTTCTTC. Amino acids: CASSRETSTSSYNEQFF. Full variable domain (remainder filled in from reference TRBV7-8 and TRBJ2-1): GAGVSQSPRYKVAKRGQDVALRCDPISGHVSLFWYQQALGQGPEFLTYFQNEAQLDKSGLPSDRFFAERPEGSVSTLKIQRTQQEDSAVYLCASSRETSTSSYNEQFFGPGTRLTVL.

J is TRBJ1-5 and V is TRBV27; 8 bases fit TRBD1. The V gene end was trimmed by 4 bases and the J gene end by 0 bases; junction bases not matched to a gene: 8. Germline CDR1 is MNHEY and CDR2 is SMNVEV (reference sequence). The CDR3 length is 17 residues. The CDR3 sequence is CASSSLGTGVSNQPQHF. In DNA, the CDR3 is TGTGCCAGCAGTTCCCTCGGGACAGGTGTTAGCAATCAGCCCCAGCATTTT.

This chain links TRBV6-5 with TRBJ1-6; D is uncertain. Germline CDR1 and CDR2: MNHEY and SVGAGI. The CDR3 covers 15 residues. The V gene lost 4 bases and the J gene lost 0 bases, with 7 bases spanning the gap. CDR3 loop: CASSSTRSYNSPLHF. The CDR3 DNA follows: TGTGCCAGCAGTTCGACGCGCTCCTATAATTCACCCCTCCACTTT.

This clone has more than one count but fewer than ten. This rearrangement joins TRBV27 to TRBJ2-7; D is perhaps TRBD1 or TRBD2 (5 bases each). Trimming removed 8 bases from V and 3 bases from J, with 14 bases in between. In germline, CDR1 is MNHEY, CDR2 SMNVEV (reference sequence). This CDR3 comprises 13 residues. The CDR3 loop reads CASSGPNFYEQYF. The CDR3 DNA follows: TGTGCCAGCTCGGGACCGAACTTCTACGAGCAGTACTTC.

J is TRBJ2-1 and V is TRBV7-7; TRBD1 matches 7 bases. The CDR3 contains 15 residues. From germline, CDR1 is SSHAT and CDR2 FNYEAQ (reference sequence). Trimming took 5 bases from V and 0 from J; bases not matched to a gene: 4. The CDR3 sequence is CASSTTGSSYNEQFF. CDR3 coding DNA: TGTGCCAGCAGCACGACAGGGAGCTCCTACAATGAGCAGTTCTTC.

The V call is TRBV5-4, the J call TRBJ2-7; 11 bases align to TRBD1. V shed 4 bases and J 2 bases; nucleotides not matched to a gene: 5. In germline, CDR1 is SGHNT, CDR2 YYREEE (reference sequence). The CDR3 consists of 15 residues. The CDR3 loop reads CASSPGTGGTYEQYF. The CDR3 region has the DNA TGTGCCAGCAGCCCGGGGACAGGGGGGACCTACGAGCAGTACTTC.

The CDR3 protein is CASSYSEPRPGYEQYF. DNA for the CDR3: TGTGCCAGCAGTTACTCGGAGCCTAGACCCGGCTACGAGCAGTACTTC. The chain uses TRBV6-5 and TRBJ2-7; no firm D call. Between the trimmed V and J ends, which lost 0 bases and 3 bases, there was a span of 15 bases. In germline, CDR1 is MNHEY, CDR2 SVGAGI. The CDR3 runs 16 residues.

The V and J genes are TRBV6-5 and TRBJ2-2; no definite D call. Germline-derived CDR1 and CDR2 are MNHEY and SVGAGI. Trimming stripped 6 bases from V and 6 bases from J, with 11 bases between. CDR3 length equals 13 residues. CDR3 sequence reads: CASSRDPSGELFF. Here the CDR3 DNA reads TGTGCCAGCAGCCGAGACCCGTCCGGGGAGCTGTTTTTT.